The sequence of this T cell receptor beta chain was determined in a study of human T cells and chemical hapten exposure. Study-level background: For sensitization, 2% DPC was applied to an approximately 2 cm by approximately 2 cm patch of upper inner arm skin. Findings and caveats of the study: Among expanded TCRs, significantly more large CDR3 similarity clusters formed than among controls.

This clonotype was seen ten or more times. Its antigen is unknown. The V segment lost 3 bases and the J segment 7 bases; nucleotides outside the gene matches: 7. The CDR3 sequence is 16 residues long. Germline CDR1 MNHEY, CDR2 SMNVEV (reference sequence). Per the original data handling: A per-sample median of 95,638 TCRs was observed, with a range of roughly 23,224 to 750,000. Each CDR3 protein is one row after TCRdb ran MiXCR on the RACE reads. The V and J calls, along with clone size, are taken from TCRdb and not from the paper's own processing. The table includes about 40,000 distinct CDR3 sequences, approximately 3.4% detected once. Time point defined: patch test 2, 6 weeks after DPC sensitization. Treatment meaning: therapeutic diphenylcyclopropenone sensitization with weekly scalp DPC.

The source is a man aged 40-49 years with alopecia areata. Some clones in this sample may be carry-over from other donors' samples. The starting material was whole blood, obtained in connection with sensitization to the hapten diphenylcyclopropenone (DPC). The chain couples TRBV27 to TRBJ2-1; 12 bases align to TRBD2. The CDR3 DNA reads as TGTGCCAGCAGTTTTAACCTAGCGGGAGGGCCGAATGAGCAGTTCTTC. Translating gives CASSFNLAGGPNEQFF.